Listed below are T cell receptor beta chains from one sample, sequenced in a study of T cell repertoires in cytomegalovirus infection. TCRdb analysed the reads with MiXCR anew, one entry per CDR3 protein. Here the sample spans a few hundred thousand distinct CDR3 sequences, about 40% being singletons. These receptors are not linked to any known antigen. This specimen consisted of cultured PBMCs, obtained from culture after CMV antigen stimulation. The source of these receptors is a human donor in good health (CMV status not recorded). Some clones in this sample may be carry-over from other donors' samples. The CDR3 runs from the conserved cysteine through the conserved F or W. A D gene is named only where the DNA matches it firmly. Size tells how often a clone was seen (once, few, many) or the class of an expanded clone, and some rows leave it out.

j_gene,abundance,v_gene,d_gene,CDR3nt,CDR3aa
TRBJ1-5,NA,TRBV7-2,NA,TGTGCCAGCAGCTTCGAGATTAGCTTGCATCAGCCCCAGCATTTT,CASSFEISLHQPQHF
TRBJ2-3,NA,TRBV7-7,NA,TGTGCCACCACCCCACAGTTGGGGGATACGCAGTATTTT,CATTPQLGDTQYF
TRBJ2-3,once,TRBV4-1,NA,TGCGCCAGCAGCTTTCACCCCGGGACACCCGCGCGAGATACGCAGTATTTT,CASSFHPGTPARDTQYF
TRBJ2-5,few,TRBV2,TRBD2,TGTGCCAGCAGAAGCGGGAGACAAGAGACCCAGTACTTC,CASRSGRQETQYF
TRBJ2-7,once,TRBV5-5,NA,TGTGCCAGCAGCTCCGTTCCCCACGAGCAGTACTTC,CASSSVPHEQYF
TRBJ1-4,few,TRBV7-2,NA,TGTGCCAGCAGCTTAGTTAGCCTACAGGAGTCATATGAAAAACTGTTTTTT,CASSLVSLQESYEKLFF
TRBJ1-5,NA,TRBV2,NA,TGTGCCAGCAGTGTTGACATTACAAGTCAGCCCCAGCATTTT,CASSVDITSQPQHF
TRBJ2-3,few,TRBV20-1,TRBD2,TGCAGTGCTAGAGATCCGCCCGGTTCGGAGCGGGGGAGCTCCACAGATACGCAGTATTTT,CSARDPPGSERGSSTDTQYF
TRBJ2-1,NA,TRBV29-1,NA,TGCAGAGCGGTAGAGGGACACAATGAGCAGTTCTTC,CRAVEGHNEQFF
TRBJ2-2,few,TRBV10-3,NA,TGTGCCATCAGTGAGTCAGGGTTCACCGGGGAGCTGTTTTTT,CAISESGFTGELFF
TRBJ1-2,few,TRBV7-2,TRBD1,TGTGCCAGCAGCAAGGGACAGGGGCCCCCGTTCTACACCTTC,CASSKGQGPPFYTF
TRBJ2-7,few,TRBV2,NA,TGTGCCAGCAACCCGGACACCTCCTACGAGCAGTACTTC,CASNPDTSYEQYF
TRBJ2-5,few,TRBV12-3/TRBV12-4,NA,TGTGCCAGCAGCCCCTCGGGGAGAGGGGGGGGGACCCAGTACTTC,CASSPSGRGGGTQYF
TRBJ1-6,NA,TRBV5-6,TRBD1,TGTGCCAGCAGCTTGTTCGCGCGACAGGGAGATTCACCCCTCCACTTT,CASSLFARQGDSPLHF
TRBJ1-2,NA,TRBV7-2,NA,TGTGCCAGCAGCTTAGTATTGAGGGGCGACGGCTACACCTTC,CASSLVLRGDGYTF
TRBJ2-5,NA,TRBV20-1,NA,TGCAGTGCTAGAGTTGTGGACGACAACATCGAGTACTTC,CSARVVDDNIEYF
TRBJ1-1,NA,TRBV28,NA,TGTGCCAGCAGTTTGCGGGTGGGGAGGGCTTTCTTT,CASSLRVGRAFF
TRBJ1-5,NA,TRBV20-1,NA,TGCAGTGCTAGAGAGCTCCAGGGAGGAAGCAATCAGCCCCAGCATTTT,CSARELQGGSNQPQHF
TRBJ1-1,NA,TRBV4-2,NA,TGTGCCAGCAGCCCTGGGGATGAAGGACGGAACACTGAAGCTTTCTTT,CASSPGDEGRNTEAFF
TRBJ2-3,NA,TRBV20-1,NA,TGCAGTGCGCAGGAGCGCCTCACAGATACGCAGTATTTT,CSAQERLTDTQYF
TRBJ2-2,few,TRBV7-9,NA,TGTGCCAGCACCTCTCATACCGGGGAGCTGTTTTTT,CASTSHTGELFF
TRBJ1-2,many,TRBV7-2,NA,TGTGCCAGCAGCGAACCCCTGAGGGGGGCGCGTGGCTACACCTTC,CASSEPLRGARGYTF
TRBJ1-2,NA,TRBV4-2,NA,TGTGCCAGCAGCCAAGGGTCGTTGGCTAACTATGGCTACACCTTC,CASSQGSLANYGYTF
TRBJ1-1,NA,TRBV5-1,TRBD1,TGCGCCAGCAGCCCGTGGACAGGGGGTAGGTACACTGAAGCTTTCTTT,CASSPWTGGRYTEAFF
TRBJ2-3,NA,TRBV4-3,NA,TGCGCCAGCAGCCAAGACGGGACACACACAGATACGCAGTATTTT,CASSQDGTHTDTQYF
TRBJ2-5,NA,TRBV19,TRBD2,TGTGCCAGTAGTTCCGAGCGGGAGTGGGCGGAGACCCAGTACTTC,CASSSEREWAETQYF
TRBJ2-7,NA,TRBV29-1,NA,TGCAGCGTTACTTCGCACCCACCCTACGAGCAGTACTTC,CSVTSHPPYEQYF
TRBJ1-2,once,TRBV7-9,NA,TGTGCCAGCAGCCTCTCCGTCTATGGCTACACCTTC,CASSLSVYGYTF
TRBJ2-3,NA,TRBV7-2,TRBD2,TGTGCCAGCAGCTTCGGCGGGGGGGGGATTGGCACAGATACGCAGTATTTT,CASSFGGGGIGTDTQYF
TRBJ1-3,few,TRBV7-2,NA,TGTGCCAGCAGCCCAGCTGGGACTCCTGGAAACACCATATATTTT,CASSPAGTPGNTIYF
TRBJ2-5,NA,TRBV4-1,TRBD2,TGCGCCAGCAGCCGACGGATAGGGGCGGGAGGACCTCAAGAGACCCAGTACTTC,CASSRRIGAGGPQETQYF
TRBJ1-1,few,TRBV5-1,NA,TGCGCCAGCAGCTCATCCCCGGGGCGAGCTGAAGCTTTCTTT,CASSSSPGRAEAFF
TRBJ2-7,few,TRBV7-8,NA,TGTGCCAGCAGCTCCCTCGAGGGACAAAGCGAGCAGTACTTC,CASSSLEGQSEQYF
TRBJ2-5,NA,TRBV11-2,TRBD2,TGTGCCAGCAGCGACGGACTAGCGCGAGTAGGTCAAGAGACCCAGTACTTC,CASSDGLARVGQETQYF
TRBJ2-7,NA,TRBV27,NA,TGTGCCAGCAGTAAGGGCGGTCAGCTATACGAGCAGTACTTC,CASSKGGQLYEQYF
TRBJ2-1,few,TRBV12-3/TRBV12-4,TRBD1,TGTGCCAGCAGTTTAGCTAGCTGGGACAGGGCCTACAATGAGCAGTTCTTC,CASSLASWDRAYNEQFF
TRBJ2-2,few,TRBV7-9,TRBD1,TGTGCCAGCAGCCTACTGGGACAGAGGACGGCCGGGGAGCTGTTTTTT,CASSLLGQRTAGELFF
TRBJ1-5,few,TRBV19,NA,TGTGCCAGTAGTATCCCCTATAGCAATCAGCCCCAGCATTTT,CASSIPYSNQPQHF
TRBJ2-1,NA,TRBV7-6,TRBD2,TGTGCCAGCAGCTTTAGCGGGAGGGACAATGAGCAGTTCTTC,CASSFSGRDNEQFF
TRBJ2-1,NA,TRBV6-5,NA,TGTGCCAGCACCCCTGTAGGGGGCGGGGGGATTCGGGAGCAGTTCTTC,CASTPVGGGGIREQFF
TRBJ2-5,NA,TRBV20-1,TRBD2,TGCAGTGCTAGATCTCACGGGGGGGAGACCCAGTACTTC,CSARSHGGETQYF
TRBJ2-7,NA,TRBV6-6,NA,TGTGCCAGCAGGTTTGGAGAAGCCAGCTCCTACGAGCAGTACTTC,CASRFGEASSYEQYF
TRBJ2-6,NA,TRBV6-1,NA,TGTGCCAGCAGAAGTAAGGGTCCCGGGGCCAACGTCCTGACTTTC,CASRSKGPGANVLTF
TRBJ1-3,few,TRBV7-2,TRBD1,TGTGCCAGCAGCTACAGGGGGCCTGGAAACACCATATATTTT,CASSYRGPGNTIYF
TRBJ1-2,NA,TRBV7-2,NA,TGTGCCAGCAGCCTAACCCCCGGGGCGGGGGGCTACACCTTC,CASSLTPGAGGYTF
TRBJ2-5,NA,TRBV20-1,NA,TGCAGTGCTAGAAGGCGCCAAGAGACCCAGTACTTC,CSARRRQETQYF
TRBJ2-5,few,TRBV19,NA,TGTGCCAGTAGTATAAGCCAAGAGACCCAGTACTTC,CASSISQETQYF
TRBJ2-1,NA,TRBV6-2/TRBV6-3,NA,TGTGCCAGCAGTTACGTGGGACACCACAATGAGCAGTTCTTC,CASSYVGHHNEQFF
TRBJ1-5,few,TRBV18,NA,TGTGCCAGCTCACCGATCCCGGGAGCTAGCAATCAGCCCCAGCATTTT,CASSPIPGASNQPQHF
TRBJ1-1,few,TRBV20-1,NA,TGCAGTGCCCGGGAGGGGTGGAACACTGAAGCTTTCTTT,CSAREGWNTEAFF
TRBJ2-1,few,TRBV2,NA,TGTGCCAGCAGTGAAGCGGTCGGGGGTGAGCAGTTCTTC,CASSEAVGGEQFF
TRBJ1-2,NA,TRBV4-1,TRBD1,TGCGCCAGCAGCCAAGTGGACAGGGACAACTATGGCTACACCTTC,CASSQVDRDNYGYTF
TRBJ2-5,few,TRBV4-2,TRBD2,TGTGCCAGCAGCCAAGCTAGCGGGGGTAGCCAAGAGACCCAGTACTTC,CASSQASGGSQETQYF
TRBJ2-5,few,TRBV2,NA,TGTGCCAGCAGTGGGAACAGAGAGACCCAGTACTTC,CASSGNRETQYF